This T cell receptor (beta chain) was obtained from a study of T cell changes during pregnancy in multiple sclerosis. Produced via immunoSEQ multiplex PCR; TCRdb's table is partial and in-frame only. This table has some 97,000 clones, approximately 90% appearing once. Sequences were derived from peripheral blood, sampled in the second trimester of pregnancy. The TCR sequence derives from a female donor with multiple sclerosis, enrolled in a pregnancy study.

CDR3 region: CASSLSGFRREGTDTQYF. In nucleotides, the CDR3 is TGTGCCAGCAGTTTATCTGGGTTTCGGCGGGAGGGCACAGATACGCAGTATTTT. The chain joins TRBV27 to TRBJ2-3, with 8 bases aligning to TRBD2. Germline lookup yields CDR1 MNHEY and CDR2 SMNVEV (reference sequence). The CDR3 contains 18 residues. V lost 0 bases to trimming and J lost 1 base; unmatched junction nucleotides: 9.